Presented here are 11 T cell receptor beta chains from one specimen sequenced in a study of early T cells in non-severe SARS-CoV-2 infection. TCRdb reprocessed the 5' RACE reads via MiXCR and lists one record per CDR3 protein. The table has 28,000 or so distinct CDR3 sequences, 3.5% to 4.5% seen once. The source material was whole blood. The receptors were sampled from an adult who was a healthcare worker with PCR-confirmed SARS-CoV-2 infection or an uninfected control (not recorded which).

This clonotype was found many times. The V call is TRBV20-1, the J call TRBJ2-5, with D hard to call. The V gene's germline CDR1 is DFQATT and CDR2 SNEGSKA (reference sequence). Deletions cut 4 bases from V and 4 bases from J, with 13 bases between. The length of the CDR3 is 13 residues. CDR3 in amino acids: CSANKLGSETQYF. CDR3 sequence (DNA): TGCAGTGCTAATAAGCTAGGGTCAGAGACCCAGTACTTC.

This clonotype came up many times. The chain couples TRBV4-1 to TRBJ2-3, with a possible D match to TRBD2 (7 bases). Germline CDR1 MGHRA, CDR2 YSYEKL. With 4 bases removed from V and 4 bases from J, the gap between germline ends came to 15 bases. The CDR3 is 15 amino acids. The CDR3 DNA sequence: TGCGCCAGCAGCCTCAACGGCGGGGGCCCAGATACGCAGTATTTT. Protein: CASSLNGGGPDTQYF.

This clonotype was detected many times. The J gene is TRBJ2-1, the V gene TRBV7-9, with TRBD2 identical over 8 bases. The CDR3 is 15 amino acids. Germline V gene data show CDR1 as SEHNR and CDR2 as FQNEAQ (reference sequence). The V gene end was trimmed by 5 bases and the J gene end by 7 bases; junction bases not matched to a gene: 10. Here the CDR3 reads CASSLGPSGFNEQFF. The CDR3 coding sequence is TGTGCCAGCAGCCTGGGGCCTAGCGGGTTTAATGAGCAGTTCTTC.

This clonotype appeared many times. The CDR3 bases are TGTGCCAGCAGCGTAGGTCTAGCGGACTACACAGATACGCAGTATTTT. This translates into CASSVGLADYTDTQYF. This chain joins TRBV9 and TRBJ2-3, with 7 nucleotides matching TRBD2. The germline gives CDR1 SGDLS, CDR2 YYNGEE. Trimming cost V 0 bases and J 2 bases; bases outside gene matches: 6. CDR3 length: 16 amino acids.

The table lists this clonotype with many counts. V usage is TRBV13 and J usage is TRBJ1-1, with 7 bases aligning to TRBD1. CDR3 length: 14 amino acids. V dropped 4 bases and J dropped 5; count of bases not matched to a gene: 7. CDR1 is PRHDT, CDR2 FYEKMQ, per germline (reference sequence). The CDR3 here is CASSSEQGRTEAFF. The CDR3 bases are TGTGCCAGCAGCTCTGAACAGGGGAGGACTGAAGCTTTCTTT.

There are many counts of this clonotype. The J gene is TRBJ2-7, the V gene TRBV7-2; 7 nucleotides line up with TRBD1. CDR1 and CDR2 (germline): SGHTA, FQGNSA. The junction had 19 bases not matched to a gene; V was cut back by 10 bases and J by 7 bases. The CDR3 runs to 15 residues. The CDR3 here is CANKRQGPLEGEQYF. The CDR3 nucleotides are TGTGCCAACAAGAGACAGGGACCTTTGGAAGGGGAGCAGTACTTC.

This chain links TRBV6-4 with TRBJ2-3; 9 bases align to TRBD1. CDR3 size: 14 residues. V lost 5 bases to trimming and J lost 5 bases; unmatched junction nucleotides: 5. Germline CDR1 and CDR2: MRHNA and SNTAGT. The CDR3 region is CASSNGTGIDTQYF. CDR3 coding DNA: TGTGCCAGCAGTAACGGGACAGGGATAGATACGCAGTATTTT.

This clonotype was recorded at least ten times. CDR3 sequence: CSARGGARTYEQYF. The CDR3 bases are TGCAGTGCTAGGGGGGGAGCAAGAACCTACGAGCAGTACTTC. This chain connects TRBV20-1 to TRBJ2-7; tentative D call: TRBD2 (6 bases). CDR3 length: 14 residues. Germline-derived CDR1 and CDR2 are DFQATT and SNEGSKA (reference sequence). The V end was cut by 3 bases, the J end by 2 bases, with 14 bases between.

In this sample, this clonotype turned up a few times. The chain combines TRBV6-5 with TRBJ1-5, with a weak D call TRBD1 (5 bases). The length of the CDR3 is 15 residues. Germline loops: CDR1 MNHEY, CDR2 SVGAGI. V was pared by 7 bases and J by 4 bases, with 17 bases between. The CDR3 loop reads CASTARAKGNQPQHF. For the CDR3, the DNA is TGTGCCAGCACGGCGCGGGCGAAGGGGAATCAGCCCCAGCATTTT.

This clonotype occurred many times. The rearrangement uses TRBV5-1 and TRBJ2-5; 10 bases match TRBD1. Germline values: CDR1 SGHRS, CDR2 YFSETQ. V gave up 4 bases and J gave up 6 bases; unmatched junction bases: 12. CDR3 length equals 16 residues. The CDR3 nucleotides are TGCGCCAGCAGCACCGGGACAGGGGCAAGGAGGCAGACCCAGTACTTC. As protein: CASSTGTGARRQTQYF.

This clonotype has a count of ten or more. The CDR3 spells CASSPRQGNRPYEQYF. Here the CDR3 DNA reads TGCGCCAGCAGCCCTAGACAGGGAAATAGACCCTACGAGCAGTACTTC. This rearrangement joins TRBV5-1 to TRBJ2-7, with 7 bases fitting TRBD1. CDR1 is SGHRS, CDR2 YFSETQ, per germline. The CDR3 is made up of 16 amino acids. Trimming took 4 bases from V and 2 from J; bases not matched to a gene: 12. The variable domain in full, completed from reference TRBV5-1 and TRBJ2-7, reads KAGVTQTPRYLIKTRGQQVTLSCSPISGHRSVSWYQQTPGQGLQFLFEYFSETQRNKGNFPGRFSGRQFSNSRSEMNVSTLELGDSALYLCASSPRQGNRPYEQYFGPGTRLTVT.